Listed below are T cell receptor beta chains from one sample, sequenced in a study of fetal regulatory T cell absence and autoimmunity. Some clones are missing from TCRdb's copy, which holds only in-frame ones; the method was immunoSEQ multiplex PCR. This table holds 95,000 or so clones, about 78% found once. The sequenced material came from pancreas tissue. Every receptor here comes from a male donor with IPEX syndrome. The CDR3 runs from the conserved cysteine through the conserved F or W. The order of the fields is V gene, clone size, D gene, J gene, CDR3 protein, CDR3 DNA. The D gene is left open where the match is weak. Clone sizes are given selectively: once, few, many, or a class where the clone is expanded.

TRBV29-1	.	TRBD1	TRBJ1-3	CSVSLQGGVGNTIYF	TGCAGCGTTTCCCTCCAGGGGGGAGTTGGAAACACCATATATTTT
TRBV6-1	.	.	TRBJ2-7	CASSEYRGSHEQYF	TGTGCCAGCAGTGAATATCGGGGGAGCCACGAGCAGTACTTC
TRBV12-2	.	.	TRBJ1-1	CASRPPSEAFF	TGTGCAAGTCGCCCCCCCAGTGAAGCTTTCTTT
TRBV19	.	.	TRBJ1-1	CASSIGTDRAEAFF	TGTGCCAGTAGTATAGGAACTGATCGGGCTGAAGCTTTCTTT
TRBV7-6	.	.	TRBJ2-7	CASSPSLVPSYEQYF	TGTGCCAGCAGCCCGTCACTAGTCCCCTCCTACGAGCAGTACTTC
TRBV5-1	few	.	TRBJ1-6	CASSLEGGDSPLHF	TGCGCCAGCAGCTTGGAGGGGGGCGATTCACCCCTCCACTTT
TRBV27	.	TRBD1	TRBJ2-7	CASSLRQGLGEQYF	TGTGCCAGCAGTTTGCGACAGGGGCTCGGCGAGCAGTACTTC
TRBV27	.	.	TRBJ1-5	CASRLTGLNQPQHF	TGTGCCAGCAGGTTGACAGGTCTCAATCAGCCCCAGCATTTT
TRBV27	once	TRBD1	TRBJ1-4	CASSPRQGRGEKLFF	TGTGCCAGCAGTCCCCGACAGGGGAGGGGTGAAAAACTGTTTTTT
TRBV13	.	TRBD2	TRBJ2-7	CASSLETSGGYEQYF	TGTGCCAGCAGCTTAGAGACTAGCGGGGGCTACGAGCAGTACTTC
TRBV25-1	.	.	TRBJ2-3	CASSEGDTQYF	TGTGCCAGCAGTGAGGGAGATACGCAGTATTTT
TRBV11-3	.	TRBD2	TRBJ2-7	CASSFGLAFHEQYF	TGTGCCAGCAGCTTCGGACTAGCGTTTCACGAGCAGTACTTC
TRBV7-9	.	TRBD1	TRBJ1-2	CASSPRDRGHGDGYTF	TGTGCCAGCAGCCCCCGGGACAGGGGGCACGGGGATGGCTACACCTTC
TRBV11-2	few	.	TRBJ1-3	CASSLVPRTGNTIYF	TGTGCCAGCAGCTTAGTTCCCAGGACCGGAAACACCATATATTTT
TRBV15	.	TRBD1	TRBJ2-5	CATSRGQRTQYF	TGTGCCACCAGCCGGGGACAGAGGACCCAGTACTTC
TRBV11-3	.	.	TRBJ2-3	CASSLDPLEDTQYF	TGTGCCAGCAGCTTAGATCCCCTGGAGGATACGCAGTATTTT
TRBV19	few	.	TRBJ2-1	CASSIGSSYNEQFF	TGTGCCAGTAGTATAGGCAGCTCCTACAATGAGCAGTTCTTC
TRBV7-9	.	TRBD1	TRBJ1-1	CASSTPTGLAFF	TGTGCCAGCAGCACCCCGACAGGGTTAGCTTTCTTT